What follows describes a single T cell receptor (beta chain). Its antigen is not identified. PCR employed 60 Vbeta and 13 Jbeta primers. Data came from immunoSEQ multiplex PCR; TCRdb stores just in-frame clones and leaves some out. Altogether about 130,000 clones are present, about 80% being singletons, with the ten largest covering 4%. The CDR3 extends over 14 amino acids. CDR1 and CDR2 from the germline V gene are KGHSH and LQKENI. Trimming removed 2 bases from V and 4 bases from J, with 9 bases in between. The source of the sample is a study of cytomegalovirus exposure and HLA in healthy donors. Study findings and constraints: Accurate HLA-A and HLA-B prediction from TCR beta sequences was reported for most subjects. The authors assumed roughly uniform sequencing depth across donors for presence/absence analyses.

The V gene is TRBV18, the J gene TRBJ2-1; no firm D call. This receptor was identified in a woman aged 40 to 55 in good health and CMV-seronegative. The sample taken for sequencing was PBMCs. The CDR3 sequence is CASSPSGEYNEQFF. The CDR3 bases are TGTGCCAGCTCACCAAGTGGAGAGTACAATGAGCAGTTCTTC.